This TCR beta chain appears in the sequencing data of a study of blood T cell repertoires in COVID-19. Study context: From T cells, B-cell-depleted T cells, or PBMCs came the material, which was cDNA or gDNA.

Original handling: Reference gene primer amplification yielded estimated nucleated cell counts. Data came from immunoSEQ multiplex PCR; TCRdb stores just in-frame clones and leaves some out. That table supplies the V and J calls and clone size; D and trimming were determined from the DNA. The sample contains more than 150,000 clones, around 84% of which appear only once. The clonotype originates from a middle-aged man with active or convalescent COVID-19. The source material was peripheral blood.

The CDR3 protein is CASTRTGSQPQHF. Written as DNA, the CDR3 is TGTGCCAGCACTCGGACAGGGTCTCAGCCCCAGCATTTT. V and J are TRBV19 and TRBJ1-5; 8 bases match TRBD1. CDR1 LNHDA and CDR2 SQIVND come from the germline V gene (reference sequence). V dropped 9 bases and J dropped 6; count of bases not matched to a gene: 7. This CDR3 has 13 residues.